The present T cell receptor beta chain was sequenced within a study of human T cells and chemical hapten exposure. Turning to the study itself: Slight differences in pooled library volume were the main source of varying TCR yields across samples.

Time point reported: patch test 3, about 24 weeks after DPC sensitization. Described treatment: therapeutic diphenylcyclopropenone sensitization with weekly scalp DPC. The donor pool consisted of alopecia patients aged 18 to 70 years, considered suitable for DPC. From germline, CDR1 is SEHNR and CDR2 FQNEAQ (reference sequence). V lost 0 bases and J lost 2, with 3 bases in between. The CDR3 is made up of 13 amino acids. Only a few counts were recorded for this clonotype. Its antigen is as yet unknown. Study findings and constraints: High-frequency TCRs, those above 1 in 1000, stayed the same after DPC sensitization.

The library put unique molecular identifiers onto individual cDNA molecules. TCRdb used MiXCR to reprocess the RACE reads, holding one entry per CDR3 protein. The data show about 82,000 distinct CDR3 sequences, about an eighth seen once. The chain joins TRBV7-9 to TRBJ2-3; D unclear. This TCR was sampled from a woman between 50 and 59 years old with alopecia areata. Some clones in this sample may be carry-over from other donors' samples. Material: whole blood, obtained in connection with sensitization to the hapten diphenylcyclopropenone (DPC). The CDR3 is CASSLAHTDTQYF. The CDR3 DNA reads as TGTGCCAGCAGCTTAGCCCACACAGATACGCAGTATTTT.